The T cell receptor (beta chain) under discussion was sequenced for a study of shared clonotypes between healthy human individuals (dated by TCRdb to the early 2020s). For the wider study: A couple of women and three men aged 18 to 49 years were included in the cohort. To increase sequencing depth and limit assay-specific biases, TCR repertoire library preparation and sequencing were carried out by different laboratories using diverse techniques. For each donor, CD4 naive and CD4 memory were each run on three plates, CD8 naive on two plates, and CD8 memory on one plate. Leukapheresis yielded between about 0.85 and 10 billion PBMCs per donor. To estimate repertoire size and how much clonotype sharing occurs between individuals, the study deeply sequenced the blood TCR repertoires of five healthy adults. The research as a whole found: Pairwise subsampling indicated that sequencing depth was expected to affect the degree of clonotype sharing among donors. Naive subsets generally had larger estimated clonotype richness than memory subsets. The genetic and exposure-history diversity represented was limited by the small number of donors. Clonotypes shared by all four sorted-subset donors showed higher generation probabilities than non-shared clonotypes. Rarefaction of sorted-subset datasets indicated incomplete sequencing despite the large sequencing depth. Across a few donors, 4.5% to 6.5% of naive CD4, around 3.5% of naive CD8, around 2.5% of memory CD4, and over 0.35% of memory CD8 clonotypes were shared. Sampling was restricted to blood, and TCR repertoires in tissues likely differ from the TCR repertoires found in blood.

The CDR3 has 15 amino acids, counting the end cysteine and phenylalanine. The sequence is cut down to CDR3 DNA, 45 bases in frame from base 1. The germline V gene encodes CDR1 KGHSH and CDR2 LQKENI. V is trimmed back by 1 base and J by 2 bases, and the junction contains 5 bases that no gene match accounts for. Comments on this clone: The specificity of this receptor is unknown. Base qualities are not recorded, but no much larger clone differs from it by a single base.

The donors were healthy, HIV-negative adults who had no recently reported acute infections or vaccinations. Every donor was a Caucasian adult living in Nashville, Tennessee, USA. CD8 memory samples were composed of magnetically selected CD45RO+ cells combined with CCR7-negative CD45RA+ effector memory (TemRA) cells. After blood collection by leukapheresis, PBMCs were isolated using Ficoll-Histopaque density gradient centrifugation and then cryopreserved in the vapor phase of liquid nitrogen. Analytical flow cytometry was used to check the purity and quantity of each magnetically sorted T cell population. From each sorted fraction, genomic DNA was isolated and quantified by UV absorbance on a Nanodrop 2000c. TCR CDR3 regions were amplified from genomic DNA by multiplex PCR using the deep immunoSEQ assay. For each cell subset, the extracted genomic DNA was distributed evenly across all wells of several immunoSEQ 96-well plates, and each plate served as one replicate. For sorted subsets, roughly 200 ng of genomic DNA, equivalent to around 29,000 T cell genomes, went into each replicate PCR. Purified libraries were quantified with a Qubit 3.0 fluorometer, sized on a Bioanalyzer 2100, and re-quantified with the KAPA Library Quantification kit. Every immunoSEQ 96-well plate was sequenced on a dedicated single-read 150-cycle Illumina NextSeq 550 flow cell. Per the authors' processing: Because only junctional sequences without quality scores were contained in the immunoSEQ output, filtering matching that applied to full-length reads could not be performed. Sequences were annotated with PyIR, a Python wrapper for IgBLAST v1.9, using IMGT germline references to assign V/J genes and CDR3. Reads with weak V/J assignments (E-value above 1e-6), missing CDR3, stop codons, out-of-frame junctions, or ambiguous translated residues were removed. V3J clonotypes were defined by identical inferred V gene, J gene, and CDR3 amino acid sequence. Percentage overlap between repertoires was computed as shared unique clonotypes divided by the size of the smaller repertoire. Three approaches were used to assess repertoire richness: RTK rarefaction, the Chao1 estimator, and Recon v2.1 estimates of unobserved clonotypes. Generation probabilities were computed with OLGA for all TCRbeta clonotypes obtained by the gDNA method from four donors. The source is immuneACCESS, and TCRdb retained only in-frame sequences with V and J called. Part of the clones is not carried over; for the studies checked, unresolved V genes explain less than half of this, and the remainder is unexplained. Clonal size and the V and J genes are those of that table, whereas D and trimming came from the DNA. A total of a few hundred thousand clones appear in this sample, around 87% of them only once. Under 20% of the sample belongs to the ten largest clones.

The source material was memory CD8+ T cells sorted from blood. What the cell subset or site label conveys for this sample: CD45RO+ cells pooled with CCR7-negative TemRA cells. The receptor's source is a man aged 18 to 35 in good health. The sequence joins TRBV18 to TRBJ2-7; 7 nucleotides in the junction match TRBD1. The sequenced DNA is TGTGCCAGCTCACCACTGGACAGGACGGCCTACGAGCAGTACTTC. Its translation reads: CASSPLDRTAYEQYF. Reference TRBV18 and TRBJ2-7 proteins supply the regions before and after the CDR3; the full variable domain is: NAGVMQNPRHLVRRRGQEARLRCSPMKGHSHVYWYRQLPEEGLKFMVYLQKENIIDESGMPKERFSAEFPKEGPSILRIQQVVRGDSAAYFCASSPLDRTAYEQYFGPGTRLTVT.